This T cell receptor beta chain emerged from a study of shared clonotypes between healthy human individuals. Study details: Researchers assigned three CD4 naive, three CD4 memory, two CD8 naive and one CD8 memory plate to each donor.

The germline V gene has CDR1 SQVTM and CDR2 ANQGSEA. The CDR3 length is 11 residues. V was pared by 7 bases and J by 8 bases, with 14 bases between. Here immunoSEQ multiplex PCR was the method, and the copy in TCRdb shows in-frame clones only, minus some. The data hold 740,000 or so clones, with around three quarters observed a single time. The receptor comes from a woman between 25 and 40 years old in good health. The V call is TRBV29-1, the J call TRBJ1-2; D uncertain. Sequencing used memory CD4+ T cells sorted from blood. The sample's subset: CD45RA-negative fraction. Here the CDR3 DNA reads TGCAGCGCCCTTGTGCTTGGGGGCTACACCTTC. The encoded protein is CSALVLGGYTF.